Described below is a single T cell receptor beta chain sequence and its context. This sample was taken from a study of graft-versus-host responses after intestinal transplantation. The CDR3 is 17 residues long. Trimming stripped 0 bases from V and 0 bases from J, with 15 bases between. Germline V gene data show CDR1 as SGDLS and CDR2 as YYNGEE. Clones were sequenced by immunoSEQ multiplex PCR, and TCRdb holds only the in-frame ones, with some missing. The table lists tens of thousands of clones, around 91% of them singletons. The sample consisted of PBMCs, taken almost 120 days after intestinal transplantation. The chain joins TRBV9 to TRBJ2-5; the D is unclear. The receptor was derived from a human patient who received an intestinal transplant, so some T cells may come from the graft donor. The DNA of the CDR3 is TGTGCCAGCAGCGTAGGAGTCGGCAGGCAGTACCAAGAGACCCAGTACTTC. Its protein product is CASSVGVGRQYQETQYF. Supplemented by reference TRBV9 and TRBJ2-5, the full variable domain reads DSGVTQTPKHLITATGQRVTLRCSPRSGDLSVYWYQQSLDQGLQFLIQYYNGEERAKGNILERFSAQQFPDLHSELNLSSLELGDSALYFCASSVGVGRQYQETQYFGPGTRLLVL.